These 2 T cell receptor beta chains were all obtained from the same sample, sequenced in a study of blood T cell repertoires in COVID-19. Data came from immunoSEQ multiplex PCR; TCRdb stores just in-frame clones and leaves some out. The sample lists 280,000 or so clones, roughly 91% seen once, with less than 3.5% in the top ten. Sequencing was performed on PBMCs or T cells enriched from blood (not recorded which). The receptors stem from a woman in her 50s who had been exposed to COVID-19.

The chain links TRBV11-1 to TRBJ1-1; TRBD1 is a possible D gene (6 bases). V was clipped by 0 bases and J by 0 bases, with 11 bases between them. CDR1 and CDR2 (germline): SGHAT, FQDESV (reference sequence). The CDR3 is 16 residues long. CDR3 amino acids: CASSLAGATMNTEAFF. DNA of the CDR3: TGTGCCAGCAGCTTAGCGGGGGCGACGATGAACACTGAAGCTTTCTTT.

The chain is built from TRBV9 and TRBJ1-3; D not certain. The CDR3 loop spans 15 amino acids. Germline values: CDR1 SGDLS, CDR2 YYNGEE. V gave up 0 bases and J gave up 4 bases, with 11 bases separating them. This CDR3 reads CASSVGLLEGNTIYF. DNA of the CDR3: TGTGCCAGCAGCGTAGGGCTGCTGGAGGGAAACACCATATATTTT.